The TCR beta chain described here comes from a study of T cells after yellow fever vaccination. Study outcomes and limitations: On re-exposure, the response was weaker but peaked faster, at day 5 versus 15. High-abundance clonotypes from the bulk population could contaminate FACS-sorted repertoires.

A few counts support this clonotype. Its antigen is undetermined. The authors made TCR cDNA by 5'RACE template switching, adding a universal primer site and UMIs. TCRdb processed the 5' RACE reads anew with MiXCR; each CDR3 protein has one entry. Here the sample spans a few hundred thousand distinct CDR3 sequences, approximately 7% being singletons. V was shortened by 2 bases and J by 9 bases, with 19 bases between the two germline ends. This CDR3 contains 15 residues. The V gene's germline CDR1 is SGHVS and CDR2 FNYEAQ. Sequences were derived from PBMCs, sampled about 49 days after the first yellow fever vaccination. The chain combines TRBV7-6 with TRBJ2-5; D not resolved. This clonotype was sampled from a man aged 18 to 29 who received the YFV17D yellow fever vaccine. The CDR3 DNA sequence: TGTGCCAGCAGCTTACCCCGTGAGGCCCTCGGAGCCCAGTACTTC. Protein sequence: CASSLPREALGAQYF.